These 26 T cell receptor beta chains were sequenced from one sample in a study of prognosis after radiotherapy for stage I lung cancer. Two-round multiplex PCR on genomic DNA was the method by which TCR beta CDR3 was amplified. Individual primers that were specific to each TRBV and TRBJ gene served in first-round PCR. TCRdb called the multiplex PCR reads again in MiXCR, with one record for every CDR3 protein. Here the sample spans over 11,000 distinct CDR3 sequences, about a quarter being singletons. The sequences come from PBMCs, collected before or after stereotactic body radiation therapy (not recorded which). These receptors all come from a donor over 45 with non-small cell lung cancer.

This clonotype was detected only once. This chain uses TRBV6-4 with TRBJ2-3; 9 bases fit TRBD1. The CDR3 is made up of 15 amino acids. After removal of 6 bases from V and 4 bases from J, the junction contained 8 bases not matched to a gene. The germline V gene has CDR1 MRHNA and CDR2 SNTAGT. The DNA for the CDR3 is TGTGCCAGCAGGGCCGGGACAGGGAACCCAGATACGCAGTATTTT. Its translation: CASRAGTGNPDTQYF.

Of note for this clonotype: A far larger clone lies a single base away; this is likely a read error. V and J are TRBV6-4 and TRBJ2-7, with 10 bases identical to TRBD2. Germline assignment: CDR1 MRHNA and CDR2 SNTAGT. The CDR3 contains 17 residues. In DNA form, the CDR3 reads TGTTCCAGCAGTGATTTCAAGGGCGCTAGCGGGAGCAACGAGCAGTACTTC. Its translation is CSSSDFKGASGSNEQYF.

This clonotype was recorded many times. V is TRBV18 and J is TRBJ2-1, with 8 bases aligning to TRBD1. Looked up from germline, CDR1 is KGHSH and CDR2 is LQKENI. The CDR3 runs to 15 residues. V shed 4 bases, J shed 9 bases, and the junction held 11 bases outside the gene matches. The DNA for the CDR3 is TGTGCCAGCTCACGATCGGACAGGGTAAGAGGTGAGCAGTTCTTC. Its translation is CASSRSDRVRGEQFF.

As concerns this clonotype: No conserved phenylalanine or tryptophan is present at the end of the CDR3, so a read error is the likely explanation. The chain couples TRBV6-2 or TRBV6-3 to TRBJ1-6, with D unclear. V was trimmed by 5 bases and J by 0 bases, leaving 11 bases between them. From germline, CDR1 is MNHEY and CDR2 SVGEGT. The CDR3 is made up of 16 amino acids. Here the CDR3 reads CASSAWVSSYNSPLHS. CDR3 nucleotides: TGTGCCAGCAGTGCATGGGTTAGCTCCTATAATTCACCCCTCCACTCT.

The table lists this clonotype with many counts. V usage is TRBV2 and J usage is TRBJ2-2; TRBD1 matches 9 bases. Germline CDR1 and CDR2: SNHLY and FYNNEI. V trimming: 6 bases; J trimming: 4 bases; junction bases outside the gene matches: 3. This CDR3 region has 14 residues. The CDR3 bases are TGTGCCAGCAGAGGACAGGGGACCACCGGGGAGCTGTTTTTT. This sequence encodes CASRGQGTTGELFF.

This clonotype is a singleton in its sample. This may arise from a read error, as a much more abundant clone is one base away. J is TRBJ2-5 and V is TRBV6-2 or TRBV6-3, with TRBD2 identical over 7 bases. V dropped 2 bases and J dropped 3; count of bases not matched to a gene: 12. The CDR3 length is 17 residues. From germline, CDR1 is MNHEY and CDR2 SVGEGT. The CDR3 region is CASSYPPSGVGKETQYF. Written as DNA, the CDR3 is TGTGCCAGCAGTTACCCTCCTAGCGGAGTGGGGAAAGAGACCCAGTACTTC.

The J gene is TRBJ2-7, the V gene TRBV12-3 or TRBV12-4; 9 bases line up with TRBD1. The trim removed 5 bases at V and 4 bases at J, leaving 6 bases unmatched. This CDR3 contains 14 residues. CDR3 bases: TGTGCCAGCAGTATGACAGGGGGTGTTTACGAGCAGTACTTC. Its protein is CASSMTGGVYEQYF.

By share, this clonotype ranks as medium-sized. The chain has TRBV7-3 and TRBJ2-3, with D tentatively TRBD1 (5 bases). The CDR3 runs to 15 residues. The germline V gene has CDR1 SGHTA and CDR2 FQGTGA. The V end was cut by 2 bases, the J end by 3 bases, with 12 bases between. For the CDR3, the DNA is TGTGCCAGCAGCTTACAAGGACATTATACAGATACGCAGTATTTT. Amino acid sequence: CASSLQGHYTDTQYF.

The sample holds a few counts of this clonotype. One base separates it from a far larger clone, so it is likely a read error. The rearrangement uses TRBV6-1 and TRBJ1-6; TRBD1 agrees at 8 bases. CDR1 is MNHNS, CDR2 SASEGT, per germline. This CDR3 spans 15 amino acids. The CDR3: CASALSRTGSSPLYF. The CDR3 DNA follows: TGTGCCAGCGCCCTTTCCCGGACAGGGAGTTCACCCCTCTACTTT.

This clonotype has just one count. This likely came from a read error, as a far larger clone is one base away. This chain uses TRBV6-4 with TRBJ2-2, with D maybe TRBD1 (5 bases). The CDR3 sequence is 15 residues long. V gave up 5 bases and J gave up 4 bases, with 14 bases separating them. The germline gives CDR1 MRHNA, CDR2 SNTAGT. The CDR3 bases are TGTGCCAGCAGTTACTATGGACAAGGCACCGGGGAGCTGTTTTTT. Protein sequence: CASSYYGQGTGELFF.

This clonotype was seen many times. The chain employs TRBV20-1 and TRBJ1-4; possible D gene TRBD1, 6 bases. This CDR3 is built from 13 residues. Deletions cut 5 bases from V and 8 bases from J, with 15 bases between. Germline loops: CDR1 DFQATT, CDR2 SNEGSKA (reference sequence). The CDR3 protein is CSAQRDIGEKLFF. The CDR3, as DNA: TGCAGTGCTCAGCGGGACATAGGAGAAAAACTGTTTTTT.

V usage is TRBV5-1 and J usage is TRBJ2-7, with TRBD2 as a possible D gene (6 bases). This CDR3 region has 14 residues. Germline V lookup: CDR1 SGHRS, CDR2 YFSETQ. V was cut by 0 bases and J by 4 bases, with 11 bases left in between. CDR3 coding DNA: TGCGCCAGCAGCTTGGTGCGGGGAACGTACGAGCAGTACTTC. It is translated as CASSLVRGTYEQYF. The variable domain in full, with the rest retrieved from reference TRBV5-1 and TRBJ2-7, is KAGVTQTPRYLIKTRGQQVTLSCSPISGHRSVSWYQQTPGQGLQFLFEYFSETQRNKGNFPGRFSGRQFSNSRSEMNVSTLELGDSALYLCASSLVRGTYEQYFGPGTRLTVT.

In its sample, this clonotype was seen a few times. This sequence may be a read error, since a much larger clone differs from it by one base. The chain joins TRBV11-2 to TRBJ2-4; 10 positions agree with TRBD1. Trimming removed 5 bases from V and 8 bases from J; junction bases left unmatched: 6. Per germline, CDR1 SGHAT and CDR2 FQNNGV. The CDR3 has 14 residues. The CDR3 DNA follows: TGTGCCAGCAGCAACCGGGACAGGGGTGACATTCAGTACTTC. It encodes CASSNRDRGDIQYF.

In its sample, this clonotype was seen many times. The chain combines TRBV7-8 with TRBJ2-7, with TRBD1 matching over 9 bases. Germline V gene data show CDR1 as SGHVS and CDR2 as FQNEAQ. V trimming: 4 bases; J trimming: 2 bases; junction bases outside the gene matches: 9. The CDR3 covers 16 residues. For the CDR3, the DNA is TGTGCCAGCAGCTCCCTATCCCGACAGGGGGCCTACGAGCAGTACTTC. It codes for CASSSLSRQGAYEQYF.

This clonotype was detected a few times. This may be a read error: a much more frequent sequence differs by one nucleotide. This chain joins TRBV5-1 and TRBJ2-1; 7 bases agree with TRBD1. The CDR3 runs 17 residues. The V gene end was trimmed by 0 bases and the J gene end by 1 base; junction bases not matched to a gene: 7. Germline-derived CDR1 and CDR2 are SGHRS and YFSETQ. The CDR3 here is CASSLGWGQRSYNEQFF. CDR3 coding DNA: TGCGCCAGCAGCTTGGGGTGGGGACAGAGGTCCTACAATGAGCAGTTCTTC. Variable domain in full (rest from reference TRBV5-1 and TRBJ2-1): KAGVTQTPRYLIKTRGQQVTLSCSPISGHRSVSWYQQTPGQGLQFLFEYFSETQRNKGNFPGRFSGRQFSNSRSEMNVSTLELGDSALYLCASSLGWGQRSYNEQFFGPGTRLTVL.

By frequency in the sample, this clonotype is medium-sized. The chain uses TRBV6-4 and TRBJ2-5, with 9 positions matching TRBD2. The germline V gene encodes CDR1 MRHNA and CDR2 SNTAGT. The CDR3 spans 14 residues. The V gene end was trimmed by 7 bases and the J gene end by 1 base; junction bases not matched to a gene: 4. The DNA for the CDR3 is TGTGCCAGCAACCGGCGGGAGGGCCAAGAGACCCAGTACTTC. Translated, it gives CASNRREGQETQYF.

The chain combines TRBV20-1 with TRBJ2-7, with a tentative D call TRBD1 (5 bases). Germline CDR1 DFQATT, CDR2 SNEGSKA (reference sequence). Trimming took 7 bases from V and 7 from J, leaving 23 bases between them. This CDR3 has 14 amino acids. Here the CDR3 DNA reads TGCAGTGGGCTACCCAGGGATTGGTACAGGGAGCAGTACTTC. Translated: CSGLPRDWYREQYF.

This clonotype has more than one count but fewer than ten. This may come from a read error, since a much larger clone is one base off. The V call is TRBV20-1, the J call TRBJ1-2; 7 bases fit TRBD1. The V segment lost 0 bases and the J segment 3 bases; nucleotides outside the gene matches: 7. The germline CDR1 and CDR2 sequences are DFQATT and SNEGSKA (reference sequence). The CDR3 totals 15 residues. The CDR3 spells CSARDLVRGDYGYTF. CDR3 bases: TGCAGTGCTAGAGATCTTGTCAGGGGGGACTATGGCTACACCTTC.

This clonotype showed up many times. This chain connects TRBV20-1 to TRBJ1-3; unclear D gene. The germline V and J ends were trimmed by 5 bases and 3 bases, with 14 bases remaining between them. Germline V lookup: CDR1 DFQATT, CDR2 SNEGSKA (reference sequence). This CDR3 spans 14 amino acids. The CDR3 is CSAENGEYGNTIYF. The DNA for the CDR3 is TGCAGTGCTGAAAACGGGGAATATGGAAACACCATATATTTT.

The gene calls are TRBV2 and TRBJ2-7, with D uncertain. CDR1 is SNHLY and CDR2 is FYNNEI in the germline V gene. Trimming left V 8 bases short and J 0 bases short, with 17 bases between. This CDR3 spans 15 amino acids. This CDR3 reads CASAPPCQPSYEQYF. CDR3 bases: TGTGCCAGCGCACCTCCGTGTCAACCCTCCTACGAGCAGTACTTC.

This clonotype came up many times. The V gene is TRBV9, the J gene TRBJ1-6; D remains unclear. Trimming pared 0 bases from V and 12 bases from J, leaving 7 bases between. Germline lookup yields CDR1 SGDLS and CDR2 YYNGEE. This CDR3 spans 12 amino acids. The chain's CDR3 is CASSVDSRPLHF. CDR3 sequence (DNA): TGTGCCAGCAGCGTAGATAGCAGACCCCTCCACTTT.

This clonotype was observed many times. The genes are TRBV11-2 and TRBJ1-4; D is ambiguous. Germline-derived CDR1 and CDR2 are SGHAT and FQNNGV. The CDR3 sequence is 14 residues long. V shed 5 bases and J shed 7 bases, with 14 bases lying between them. CDR3 loop: CASSTWDTREKLFF. As DNA, the CDR3 is TGTGCCAGCAGCACCTGGGATACGCGTGAAAAACTGTTTTTT.

In this sample, this clonotype is medium-sized. The chain combines TRBV11-2 with TRBJ2-1, with TRBD2 as a possible D gene (5 bases). The CDR3 runs 13 residues. Germline V CDR1 and CDR2: SGHAT, FQNNGV. The ends were cut back, 1 base at V and 9 bases at J, with 10 bases in the middle. This chain's CDR3 is CASSLGLEGEQFF. Written as DNA, the CDR3 is TGTGCCAGCAGCTTAGGATTAGAGGGTGAGCAGTTCTTC.

This clonotype is labeled medium-sized. This chain connects TRBV12-3 or TRBV12-4 to TRBJ1-6, with D unresolved. The ends were cut back, 6 bases at V and 8 bases at J, with 17 bases in the middle. The CDR3 is 15 residues long. For the CDR3, the DNA is TGTGCCAGCAGACCTGAGGTGGGTCGCCATTCACCCCTCCACTTT. Amino acid sequence: CASRPEVGRHSPLHF.

This clonotype appeared a few times. V is TRBV7-9 and J is TRBJ2-2; no firm D call. Trimming removed 5 bases at V and 0 bases at J, with 13 bases between. The CDR3 is 16 residues long. Germline V gives CDR1 SEHNR, CDR2 FQNEAQ (reference sequence). In DNA, the CDR3 is TGTGCCAGCAGCCCTCCTTTGGCGGCGAACACCGGGGAGCTGTTTTTT. Protein sequence: CASSPPLAANTGELFF.

This clonotype has a handful of counts. A single base is all that separates this from a far larger clone, so a read error is likely. The rearrangement links TRBV6-2 or TRBV6-3 to TRBJ1-2; maybe TRBD1 (6 bases). CDR1 is MNHEY and CDR2 is SVGEGT in the germline V gene. CDR3 length equals 15 residues. CDR3 coding DNA: TGTGCCAGCAGACCCCCCTACAGGGTTAACTATGTCTACACCTTC. This encodes CASRPPYRVNYVYTF.